This T cell receptor beta chain was identified in a study of T cells in Graves' hyperthyroidism and ophthalmopathy. Reasons for excluding patients were uncontrolled infection, other autoimmune disease, pregnancy or lactation. PBMCs were sourced from approximately 9 ml fresh peripheral blood. Researchers took RNA transcripts and amplified the TCR beta CDR3 regions from them. During a first-round RT-PCR of the TCR CDR3, the HTBI primer set was used. From the multiplex PCR reads, TCRdb called clonotypes with MiXCR, one entry per CDR3 protein. The sample carries approximately 410,000 distinct CDR3 sequences, roughly 13% recorded once. The CDR3 covers 12 residues. The V gene's germline CDR1 is LNHNV and CDR2 YYDKDF (reference sequence). With 0 bases removed from V and 3 bases from J, the gap between germline ends came to 1 base. As for this clonotype: A much bigger clone sits one base away, suggesting this may be a read error.

The receptor was isolated from a woman between 18 and 29 years old with Graves' hyperthyroidism. The chain couples TRBV15 to TRBJ2-3; D not certain. The sequencing input was blood. The CDR3 DNA reads as TGTGCCACCAGCAGAGAAACAGATACGCAGTATTTT. It codes for CATSRETDTQYF.